This TCR beta chain was documented in a study of cytotoxic CD8 clonotypes in ibrutinib-treated CLL. TCRdb keeps only in-frame clones here, not all; method: immunoSEQ multiplex PCR. The sample includes about 68,000 clones, more than 70% of them seen just once. This clone was seen a handful of times. Its antigen remains unknown. The CDR3 has 14 residues. Trimming left V 4 bases short and J 8 bases short, with 12 bases between. Germline assignment: CDR1 LNHDA and CDR2 SQIVND (reference sequence). General study results and limits: Baseline clonality was higher than in age-matched healthy donors and moved in step with circulating CD8+ T-cell counts.

The chain combines TRBV19 with TRBJ1-6; D gene uncertain. Material: PBMCs, obtained at disease progression, from a patient treated with ibrutinib. The TCR comes from a human donor with chronic lymphocytic leukemia. CDR3 residues: CASSRRVTDSPLHF. CDR3 in DNA: TGTGCCAGTAGTAGAAGGGTTACGGATTCACCCCTCCACTTT.